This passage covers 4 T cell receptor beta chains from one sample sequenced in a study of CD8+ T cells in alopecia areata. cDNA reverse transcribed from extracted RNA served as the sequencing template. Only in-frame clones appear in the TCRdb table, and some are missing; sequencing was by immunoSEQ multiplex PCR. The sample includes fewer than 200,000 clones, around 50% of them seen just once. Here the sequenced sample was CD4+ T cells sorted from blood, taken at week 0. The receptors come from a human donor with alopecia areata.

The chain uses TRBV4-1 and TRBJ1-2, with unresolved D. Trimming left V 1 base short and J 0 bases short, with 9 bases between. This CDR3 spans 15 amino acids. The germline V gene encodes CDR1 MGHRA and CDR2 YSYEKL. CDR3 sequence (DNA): TGCGCCAGCAGCCAAGGTAACGGAGCTAACTATGGCTACACCTTC. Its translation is CASSQGNGANYGYTF.

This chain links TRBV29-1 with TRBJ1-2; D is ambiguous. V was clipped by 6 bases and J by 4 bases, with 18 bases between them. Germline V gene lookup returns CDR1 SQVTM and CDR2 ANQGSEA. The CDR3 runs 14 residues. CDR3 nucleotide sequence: TGCAGCGTCCGGTTGGCAGCAGAAATCTATGGCTACACCTTC. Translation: CSVRLAAEIYGYTF.

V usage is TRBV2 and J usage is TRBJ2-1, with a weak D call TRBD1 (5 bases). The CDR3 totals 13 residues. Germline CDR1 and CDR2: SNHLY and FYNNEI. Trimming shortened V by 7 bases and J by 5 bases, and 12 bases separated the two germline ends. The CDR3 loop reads CASNWTPNNEQFF. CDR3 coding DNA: TGTGCCAGCAACTGGACACCCAACAATGAGCAGTTCTTC.

In DNA, the CDR3 is TGTGCCAGCAGTGAACGTCAGGGGAACACTGAAGCTTTCTTT. Protein: CASSERQGNTEAFF. The gene calls are TRBV6-1 and TRBJ1-1, with D perhaps TRBD1 (5 bases). The germline V gene encodes CDR1 MNHNS and CDR2 SASEGT. Trimming took off 2 bases at V and 1 base at J, with 8 bases between the two ends. This CDR3 is built from 14 residues.